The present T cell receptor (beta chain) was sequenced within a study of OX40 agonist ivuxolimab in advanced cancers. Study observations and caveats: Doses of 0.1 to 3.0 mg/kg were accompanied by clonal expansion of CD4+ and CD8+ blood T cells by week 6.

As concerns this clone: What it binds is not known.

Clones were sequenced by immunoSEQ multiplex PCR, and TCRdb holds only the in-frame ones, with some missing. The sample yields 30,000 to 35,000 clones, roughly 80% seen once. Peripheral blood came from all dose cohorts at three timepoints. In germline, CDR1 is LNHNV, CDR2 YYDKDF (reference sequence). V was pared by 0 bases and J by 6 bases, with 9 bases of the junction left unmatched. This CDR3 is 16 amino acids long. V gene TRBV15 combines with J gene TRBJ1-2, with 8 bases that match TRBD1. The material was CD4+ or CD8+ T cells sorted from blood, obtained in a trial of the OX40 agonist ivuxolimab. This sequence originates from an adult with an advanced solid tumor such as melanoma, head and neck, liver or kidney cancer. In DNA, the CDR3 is TGTGCCACCAGCAGAGACCGAACCGGGACAGGTCATGGCTACACCTTC. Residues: CATSRDRTGTGHGYTF. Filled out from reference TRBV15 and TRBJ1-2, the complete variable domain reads DAMVIQNPRYQVTQFGKPVTLSCSQTLNHNVMYWYQQKSSQAPKLLFHYYDKDFNNEADTPDNFQSRRPNTSFCFLDIRSPGLGDTAMYLCATSRDRTGTGHGYTFGSGTRLTVV.